These T cell receptor beta chains were read from a single sample in a study of T-cell reconstitution after alpha-beta-depleted transplantation in children. TCRdb independently ran MiXCR on the PCR reads; one entry per CDR3 protein. Among around 480,000 distinct CDR3 sequences listed, 30% to 35% were seen once. The starting material was PBMCs from the stem cell graft donor, obtained from the stem cell graft. The receptors originated from a human donor who donated a stem cell graft to a child with aplastic anemia. Each CDR3 is given with its conserved first and last residue. A D gene is named only where the DNA matches it firmly. Clone size is shown for a subset of rows, as once, few, many or a class of expanded clone.

V gene	clone size	J gene	D gene	CDR3 protein	CDR3 DNA
TRBV27	few	TRBJ2-1	TRBD2	CASSTPGLASDEQFF	TGTGCCAGCAGTACACCGGGACTAGCTAGCGATGAGCAGTTCTTC
TRBV27	NA	TRBJ2-3	NA	CASGRDRLRTDTQYF	TGTGCCAGCGGGAGGGACAGATTACGCACAGATACGCAGTATTTT
TRBV4-3	NA	TRBJ2-1	NA	CASSQVSGGHNEQFF	TGCGCCAGCAGCCAAGTTAGTGGCGGGCATAATGAGCAGTTCTTC
TRBV29-1	NA	TRBJ1-1	NA	CSVEKEGVAEAFF	TGCAGCGTTGAAAAGGAAGGGGTGGCTGAAGCTTTCTTT
TRBV28	few	TRBJ2-7	NA	CASSLRAGQVEQYF	TGTGCCAGCAGTTTAAGGGCGGGGCAGGTAGAGCAGTACTTC
TRBV5-1	NA	TRBJ2-5	NA	CASSFGGQQETQYF	TGCGCCAGCAGCTTCGGAGGTCAACAAGAGACCCAGTACTTC
TRBV10-3	NA	TRBJ2-1	NA	CAISALDSRGNEQFF	TGTGCCATCAGTGCCCTGGACTCACGTGGCAATGAGCAGTTCTTC
TRBV19	NA	TRBJ2-3	NA	CASSGRDGLRGTDTQYF	TGTGCCAGTAGTGGCAGGGACGGCCTGAGGGGCACAGATACGCAGTATTTT
TRBV4-1	few	TRBJ2-3	TRBD2	CASSQLLREGHTDTQYF	TGCGCCAGCAGCCAACTACTTCGGGAGGGACACACAGATACGCAGTATTTT
TRBV7-2	NA	TRBJ2-3	NA	CASSNSGGTDTQYF	TGTGCCAGCAGTAATAGTGGGGGCACAGATACGCAGTATTTT
TRBV7-6	NA	TRBJ1-4	NA	CASSLDLRREKLFF	TGTGCCAGCAGCTTGGACCTTCGTCGGGAAAAACTGTTTTTT
TRBV12-3/TRBV12-4	few	TRBJ2-5	TRBD2	CASSASGPETQYF	TGTGCCAGCAGTGCTAGCGGGCCGGAGACCCAGTACTTC
TRBV29-1	NA	TRBJ1-1	TRBD1	CSVGPQGRVGAFF	TGCAGCGTTGGTCCACAGGGGAGAGTTGGAGCTTTCTTT
TRBV5-1	NA	TRBJ1-5	NA	CASSLSSGGNQPQHF	TGCGCCAGCAGCTTGTCGTCCGGGGGCAATCAGCCCCAGCATTTT
TRBV5-1	NA	TRBJ1-1	NA	CASSRTHRVLLNTEAFF	TGCGCCAGCAGCCGGACCCATAGGGTATTACTGAACACTGAAGCTTTCTTT
TRBV5-1	NA	TRBJ2-1	TRBD2	CASSLLLGGATYNEQFF	TGCGCCAGCAGCTTGCTCCTCGGGGGGGCCACCTACAATGAGCAGTTCTTC
TRBV7-2	few	TRBJ1-1	NA	CASSSLGMNTEAFF	TGTGCCAGCAGCTCCCTGGGGATGAACACTGAAGCTTTCTTT
TRBV29-1	few	TRBJ1-1	TRBD1	CSVERRGTGGAFF	TGCAGCGTTGAACGACGGGGGACAGGGGGAGCTTTCTTT
TRBV28	few	TRBJ2-1	NA	CASNLAGLTYNEQFF	TGTGCCAGCAACCTCGCAGGGTTGACCTACAATGAGCAGTTCTTC
TRBV15	NA	TRBJ1-2	TRBD1	CATSRGGTGYGYTF	TGTGCCACCAGCAGAGGAGGGACAGGATATGGCTACACCTTC
TRBV9	NA	TRBJ2-3	TRBD2	CASSVADPYYSGSADTQYF	TGTGCCAGCAGCGTAGCCGACCCCTATTATAGCGGGAGCGCAGATACGCAGTATTTT
TRBV7-9	NA	TRBJ1-3	NA	CASSPPWGARNTIYF	TGTGCCAGCAGCCCACCATGGGGCGCGAGAAACACCATATATTTT
TRBV6-2/TRBV6-3	NA	TRBJ1-4	NA	CASSSEPLKLFF	TGTGCCAGCAGTTCCGAACCTTTGAAACTGTTTTTT
TRBV29-1	NA	TRBJ2-1	NA	CSPRVYNEQFF	TGCAGCCCTCGGGTTTACAATGAGCAGTTCTTC
TRBV29-1	NA	TRBJ2-2	NA	CSARGGRAGELFF	TGCAGCGCCCGGGGTGGACGGGCCGGGGAGCTGTTTTTT
TRBV18	once	TRBJ2-5	NA	CASSQPGPSETQYF	TGTGCCAGCTCCCAGCCGGGGCCATCGGAGACCCAGTACTTC
TRBV29-1	NA	TRBJ2-1	NA	CSVGLYEQFF	TGCAGCGTTGGCTTATATGAGCAGTTCTTC
TRBV29-1	few	TRBJ1-3	NA	CSASEGTGNTIYF	TGCAGCGCCTCTGAGGGGACTGGAAACACCATATATTTT
TRBV5-6	NA	TRBJ1-6	TRBD1	CASSLRSGTVNSPLHF	TGTGCCAGCAGCTTGAGGTCCGGGACAGTCAATTCACCCCTCCACTTT
TRBV6-2/TRBV6-3	NA	TRBJ2-1	TRBD2	CASSSVGGPYNEQFF	TGTGCCAGCAGTTCGGTGGGAGGGCCCTACAATGAGCAGTTCTTC
TRBV7-2	few	TRBJ2-3	TRBD2	CASSFPPSGIGRDTQYF	TGTGCCAGCAGCTTTCCGCCTAGCGGGATTGGACGAGATACGCAGTATTTT
TRBV19	NA	TRBJ2-3	NA	CASRSSASTDTQYF	TGTGCCAGTAGGTCCTCAGCTAGCACAGATACGCAGTATTTT
TRBV7-8	few	TRBJ2-3	TRBD2	CASSFFVGTSSFDTQYF	TGTGCCAGCAGCTTCTTCGTAGGGACTAGCTCTTTTGATACGCAGTATTTT
TRBV14	NA	TRBJ1-2	NA	CASSQEWSGYTF	TGTGCCAGCAGCCAAGAATGGAGTGGCTACACCTTC
TRBV7-6	NA	TRBJ2-3	TRBD2	CASSSTLAGVGKPDTQYF	TGTGCCAGCAGCTCAACGCTAGCGGGAGTAGGGAAACCAGATACGCAGTATTTT
TRBV7-2	NA	TRBJ1-5	NA	CASSLEIQVGAQHF	TGTGCCAGCAGCTTAGAGATTCAAGTTGGTGCCCAGCATTTT
TRBV3-1	NA	TRBJ2-1	TRBD2	CATCHVAGEGLRNEQFF	TGTGCCACCTGCCATGTAGCGGGAGAGGGCCTGCGGAATGAGCAGTTCTTC
TRBV15	NA	TRBJ2-1	NA	CATSRSTLFGVGEQFF	TGTGCCACCAGCAGATCAACACTTTTTGGCGTGGGTGAGCAGTTCTTC
TRBV2	NA	TRBJ2-1	NA	CASSEARGINNEQFF	TGTGCCAGCAGTGAAGCACGGGGGATAAACAATGAGCAGTTCTTC
TRBV5-4	NA	TRBJ1-3	NA	CASSLVGPSGNTIYF	TGTGCCAGCAGCTTGGTGGGTCCCTCTGGAAACACCATATATTTT
TRBV15	few	TRBJ1-2	NA	CATSARVTVRGGYTF	TGTGCCACCAGCGCCAGGGTGACAGTTCGAGGCGGCTACACCTTC
TRBV30	NA	TRBJ2-1	NA	CAWTRGAGEQFF	TGTGCCTGGACAAGAGGAGCGGGCGAGCAGTTCTTC
TRBV7-8	NA	TRBJ2-7	NA	CASSLRRGEGYEQYF	TGTGCCAGCAGCTTAAGGAGGGGAGAGGGCTACGAGCAGTACTTC
TRBV6-1	few	TRBJ1-1	TRBD1	CASSEGRGQGATEAFF	TGTGCCAGCAGTGAAGGAAGAGGACAGGGGGCGACTGAAGCTTTCTTT